The source of this T cell receptor (beta chain) is a study of post-analysis software for immune sequencing data. General observations from the study: Four or five TRBV segments, TRBV5-6, TRBV5-1 and TRBV20-1 among them, were found more frequent in patients than controls.

Between the trimmed V and J ends, which lost 5 bases and 1 base, there was a span of 15 bases. This CDR3 spans 15 amino acids. About this clonotype: The target antigen is unknown.

cDNA libraries of TCR beta carried unique molecular identifiers. MiXCR was run by TCRdb on the PCR reads, yielding one entry per CDR3 protein. The sample contains under 650,000 distinct CDR3 sequences, about 40% of which appear only once. The source is a girl aged 5-17 years with multiple sclerosis. J is TRBJ2-7 and V is TRBV12-3 or TRBV12-4; D is unresolved. Sequenced: blood. CDR3 in DNA: TGTGCCAGCAGTCCCGGCCGGACGATTTCCTACGAGCAGTACTTC. It is translated as CASSPGRTISYEQYF.